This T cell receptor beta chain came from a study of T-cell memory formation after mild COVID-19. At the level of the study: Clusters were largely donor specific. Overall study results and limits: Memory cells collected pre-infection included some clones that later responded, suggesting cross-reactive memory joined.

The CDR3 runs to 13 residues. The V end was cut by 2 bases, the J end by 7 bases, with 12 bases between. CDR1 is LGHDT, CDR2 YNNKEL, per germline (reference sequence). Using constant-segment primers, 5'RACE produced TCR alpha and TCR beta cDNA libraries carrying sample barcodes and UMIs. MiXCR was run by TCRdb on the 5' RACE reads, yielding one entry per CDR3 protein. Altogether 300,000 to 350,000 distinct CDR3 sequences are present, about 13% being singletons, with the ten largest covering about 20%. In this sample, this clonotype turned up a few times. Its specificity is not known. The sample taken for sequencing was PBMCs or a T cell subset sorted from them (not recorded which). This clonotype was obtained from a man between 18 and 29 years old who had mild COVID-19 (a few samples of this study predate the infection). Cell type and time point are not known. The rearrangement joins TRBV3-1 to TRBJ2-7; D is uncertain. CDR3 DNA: TGTGCCAGCAGCCAAACCCCCTACCGGGAGCAGTACTTC. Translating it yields CASSQTPYREQYF.